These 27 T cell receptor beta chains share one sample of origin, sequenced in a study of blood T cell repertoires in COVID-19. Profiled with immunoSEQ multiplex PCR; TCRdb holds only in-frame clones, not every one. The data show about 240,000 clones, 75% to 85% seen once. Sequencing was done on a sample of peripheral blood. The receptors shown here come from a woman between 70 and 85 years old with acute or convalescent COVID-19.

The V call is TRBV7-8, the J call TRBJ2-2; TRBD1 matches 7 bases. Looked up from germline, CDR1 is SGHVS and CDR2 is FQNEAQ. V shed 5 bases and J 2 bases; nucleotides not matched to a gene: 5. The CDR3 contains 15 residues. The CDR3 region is CASSLRDRNTGELFF. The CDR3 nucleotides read TGTGCCAGCAGCCTACGGGACAGAAACACCGGGGAGCTGTTTTTT.

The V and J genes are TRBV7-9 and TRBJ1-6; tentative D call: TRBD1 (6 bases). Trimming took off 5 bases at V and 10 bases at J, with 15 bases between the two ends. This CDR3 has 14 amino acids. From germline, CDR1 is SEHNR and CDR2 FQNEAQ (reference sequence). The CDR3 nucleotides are TGTGCCAGCAGCGTGGAGACAGGCAGATCACCCCTCCACTTT. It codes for CASSVETGRSPLHF.

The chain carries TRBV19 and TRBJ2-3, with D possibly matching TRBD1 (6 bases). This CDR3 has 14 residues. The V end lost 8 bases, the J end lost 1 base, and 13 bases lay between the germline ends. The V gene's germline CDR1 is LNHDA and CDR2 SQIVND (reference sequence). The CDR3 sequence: CASAGAEGTDTQYF. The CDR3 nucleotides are TGTGCCAGTGCAGGGGCGGAGGGCACAGATACGCAGTATTTT.

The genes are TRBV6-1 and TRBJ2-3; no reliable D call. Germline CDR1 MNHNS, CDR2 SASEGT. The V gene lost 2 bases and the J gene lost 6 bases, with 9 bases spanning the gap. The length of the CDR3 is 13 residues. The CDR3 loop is CASSETTVDTQYF. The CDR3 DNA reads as TGTGCCAGCAGTGAAACCACGGTTGATACGCAGTATTTT.

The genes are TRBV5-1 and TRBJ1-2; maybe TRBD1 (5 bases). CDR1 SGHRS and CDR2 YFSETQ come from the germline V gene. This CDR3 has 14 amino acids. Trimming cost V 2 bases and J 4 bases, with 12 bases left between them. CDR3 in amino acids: CASSFVSGGYGYTF. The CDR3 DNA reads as TGCGCCAGCAGCTTCGTCAGCGGGGGCTATGGCTACACCTTC.

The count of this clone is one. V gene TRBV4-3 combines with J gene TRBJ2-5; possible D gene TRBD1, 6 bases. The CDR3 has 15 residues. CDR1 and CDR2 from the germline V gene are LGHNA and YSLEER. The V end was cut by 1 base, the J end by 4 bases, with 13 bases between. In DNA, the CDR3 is TGCGCCAGCAGCCAAGTCGAAGCAGGGGCAGAGACCCAGTACTTC. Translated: CASSQVEAGAETQYF.

The CDR3 DNA follows: TGTGCCAGCAGCTTGGGGGACAGGACTAATGAAAAACTGTTTTTT. Its protein product is CASSLGDRTNEKLFF. This sequence joins TRBV5-6 and TRBJ1-4; 8 bases agree with TRBD1. The CDR3 totals 15 residues. The ends lost 0 bases at V and 2 bases at J; junction bases unmatched: 0. Germline V lookup: CDR1 SGHDT, CDR2 YYEEEE.

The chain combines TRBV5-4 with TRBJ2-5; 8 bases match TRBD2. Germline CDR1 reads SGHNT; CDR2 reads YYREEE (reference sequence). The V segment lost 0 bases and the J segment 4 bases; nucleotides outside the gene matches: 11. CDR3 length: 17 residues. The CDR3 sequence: CASSLELGGGLSETQYF. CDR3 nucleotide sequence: TGTGCCAGCAGCTTGGAATTGGGCGGGGGGTTATCAGAGACCCAGTACTTC.

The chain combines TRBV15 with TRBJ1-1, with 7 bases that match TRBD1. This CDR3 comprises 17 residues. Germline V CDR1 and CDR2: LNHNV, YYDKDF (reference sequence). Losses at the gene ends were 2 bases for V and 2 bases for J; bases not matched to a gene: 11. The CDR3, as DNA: TGTGCCACCAGCAGAACCTCGACAGGGTTGATAAACACTGAAGCTTTCTTT. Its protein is CATSRTSTGLINTEAFF.

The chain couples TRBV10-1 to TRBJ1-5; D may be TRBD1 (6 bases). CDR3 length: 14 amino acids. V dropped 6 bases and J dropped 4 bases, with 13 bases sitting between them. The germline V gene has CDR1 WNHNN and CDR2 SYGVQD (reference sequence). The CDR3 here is CASRNRERNQPQHF. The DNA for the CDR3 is TGCGCCAGCAGAAACAGGGAACGGAATCAGCCCCAGCATTTT.

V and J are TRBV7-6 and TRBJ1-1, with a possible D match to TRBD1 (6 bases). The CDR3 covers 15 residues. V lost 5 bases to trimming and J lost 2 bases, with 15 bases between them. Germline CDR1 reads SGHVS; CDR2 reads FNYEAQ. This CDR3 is CASSNQQGGNTEAFF. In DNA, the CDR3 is TGTGCCAGCAGCAACCAACAGGGTGGAAACACTGAAGCTTTCTTT.

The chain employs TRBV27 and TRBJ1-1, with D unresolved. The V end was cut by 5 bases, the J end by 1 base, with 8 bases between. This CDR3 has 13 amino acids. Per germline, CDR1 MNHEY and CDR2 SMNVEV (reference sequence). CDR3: CASSPRQNTEAFF. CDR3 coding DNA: TGTGCCAGCAGTCCTAGGCAGAACACTGAAGCTTTCTTT.

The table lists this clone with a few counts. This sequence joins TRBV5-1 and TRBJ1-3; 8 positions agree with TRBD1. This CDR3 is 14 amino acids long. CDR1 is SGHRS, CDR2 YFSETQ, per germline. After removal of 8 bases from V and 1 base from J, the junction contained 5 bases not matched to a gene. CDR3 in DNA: TGCGCCAGTCGGGACAGGACTTCTGGAAACACCATATATTTT. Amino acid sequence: CASRDRTSGNTIYF.

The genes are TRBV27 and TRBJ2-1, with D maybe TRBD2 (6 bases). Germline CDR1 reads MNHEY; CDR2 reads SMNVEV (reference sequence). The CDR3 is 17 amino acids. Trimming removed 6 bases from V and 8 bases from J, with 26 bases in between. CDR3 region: CASRRRADTTSFYEQFF. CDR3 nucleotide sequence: TGTGCCAGCAGGAGAAGAGCGGATACGACTAGTTTCTATGAGCAGTTCTTC.

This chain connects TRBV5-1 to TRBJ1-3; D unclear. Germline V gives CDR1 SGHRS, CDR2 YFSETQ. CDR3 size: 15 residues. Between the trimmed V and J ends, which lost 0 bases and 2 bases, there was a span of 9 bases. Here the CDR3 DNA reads TGCGCCAGCAGCTTGGTGGCAGATCCTGGAAACACCATATATTTT. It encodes CASSLVADPGNTIYF.

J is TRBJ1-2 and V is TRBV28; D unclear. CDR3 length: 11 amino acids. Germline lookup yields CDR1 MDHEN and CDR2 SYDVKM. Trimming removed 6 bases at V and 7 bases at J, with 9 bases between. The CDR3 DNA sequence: TGTGCCAGCAGGGGGAGGAGTGGCTACACCTTC. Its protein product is CASRGRSGYTF.

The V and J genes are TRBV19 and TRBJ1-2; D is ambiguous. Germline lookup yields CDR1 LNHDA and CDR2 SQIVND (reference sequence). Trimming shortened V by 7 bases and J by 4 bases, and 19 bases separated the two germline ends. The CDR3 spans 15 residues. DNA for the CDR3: TGTGCCAGTACCGATGCAACCCGGGAAGTCTATGGCTACACCTTC. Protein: CASTDATREVYGYTF.

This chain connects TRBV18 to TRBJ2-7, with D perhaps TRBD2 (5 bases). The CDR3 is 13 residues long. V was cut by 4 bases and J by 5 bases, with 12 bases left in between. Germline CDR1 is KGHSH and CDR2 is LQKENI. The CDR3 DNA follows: TGTGCCAGCTCACGATCCGGGCGGGACGAGCAGTACTTC. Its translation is CASSRSGRDEQYF.

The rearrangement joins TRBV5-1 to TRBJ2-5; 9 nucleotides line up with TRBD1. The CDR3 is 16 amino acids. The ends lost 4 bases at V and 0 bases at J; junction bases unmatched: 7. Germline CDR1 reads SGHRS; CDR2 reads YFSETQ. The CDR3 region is CASSGGQGKYQETQYF. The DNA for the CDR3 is TGCGCCAGCAGCGGCGGACAGGGGAAGTACCAAGAGACCCAGTACTTC.

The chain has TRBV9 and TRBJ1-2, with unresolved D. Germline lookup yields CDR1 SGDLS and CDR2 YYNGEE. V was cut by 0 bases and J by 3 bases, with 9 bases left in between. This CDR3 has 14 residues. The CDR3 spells CASSVAQVDYGYTF. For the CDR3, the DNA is TGTGCCAGCAGCGTAGCGCAGGTTGACTATGGCTACACCTTC.

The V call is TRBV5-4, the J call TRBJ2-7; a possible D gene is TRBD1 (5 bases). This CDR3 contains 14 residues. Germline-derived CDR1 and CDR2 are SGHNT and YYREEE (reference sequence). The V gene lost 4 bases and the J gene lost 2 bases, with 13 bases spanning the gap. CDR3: CASSQGHSTYEQYF. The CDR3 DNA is TGTGCCAGCAGCCAGGGTCACTCCACCTACGAGCAGTACTTC.

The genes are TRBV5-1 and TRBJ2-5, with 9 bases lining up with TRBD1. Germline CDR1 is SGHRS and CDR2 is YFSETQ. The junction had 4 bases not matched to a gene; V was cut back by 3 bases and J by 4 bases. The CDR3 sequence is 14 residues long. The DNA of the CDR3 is TGCGCCAGCAGCTGGGGACAGGGAGGAGAGACCCAGTACTTC. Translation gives CASSWGQGGETQYF.

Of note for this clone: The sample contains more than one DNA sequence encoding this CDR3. CDR3 in DNA: TGTGCCAGCAGCTTATTAGCGGGGGGCCAAGAGACCCAGTACTTC. Protein product: CASSLLAGGQETQYF. J is TRBJ2-5 and V is TRBV7-9, with 10 bases aligning to TRBD2. Trimming at V came to 2 bases and at J to 1 base, leaving 1 base not matched to a gene. The length of the CDR3 is 15 residues. Germline lookup yields CDR1 SEHNR and CDR2 FQNEAQ (reference sequence).

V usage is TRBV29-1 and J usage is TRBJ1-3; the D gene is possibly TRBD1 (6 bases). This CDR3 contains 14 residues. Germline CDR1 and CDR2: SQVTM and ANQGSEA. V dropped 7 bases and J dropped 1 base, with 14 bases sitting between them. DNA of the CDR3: TGCAGCGCTAAACAGGGTTCTTCTGGAAACACCATATATTTT. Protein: CSAKQGSSGNTIYF.

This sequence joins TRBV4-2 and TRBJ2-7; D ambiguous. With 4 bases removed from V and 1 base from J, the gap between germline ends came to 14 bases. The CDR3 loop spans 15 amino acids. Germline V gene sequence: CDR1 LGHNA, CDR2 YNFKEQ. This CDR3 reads CASSRPGSESYEQYF. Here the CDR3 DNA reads TGTGCCAGCAGCCGCCCGGGTTCCGAGTCCTACGAGCAGTACTTC.

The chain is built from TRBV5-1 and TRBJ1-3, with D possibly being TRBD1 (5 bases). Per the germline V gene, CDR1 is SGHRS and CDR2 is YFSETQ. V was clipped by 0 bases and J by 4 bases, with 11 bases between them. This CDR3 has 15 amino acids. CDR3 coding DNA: TGCGCCAGCAGCTTGGGGGGCCGACAGGGAAACACCATATATTTT. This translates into CASSLGGRQGNTIYF.

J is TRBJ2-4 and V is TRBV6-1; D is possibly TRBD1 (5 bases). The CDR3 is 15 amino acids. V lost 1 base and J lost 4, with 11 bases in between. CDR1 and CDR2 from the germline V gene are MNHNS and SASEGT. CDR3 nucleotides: TGTGCCAGCAGTGAAGTCCGACAGCTAAAAAACATTCAGTACTTC. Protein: CASSEVRQLKNIQYF.